This passage covers 28 T cell receptor beta chains from one sample sequenced in a study of control samples from healthy donors and cancer patients (dated by TCRdb to the early 2020s). The method was the immunoSEQ multiplex PCR assay. The table comes from immuneACCESS by way of TCRdb, which keeps in-frame sequences with V and J called. Part of the clones is missing from these tables; in studies checked, under half for an unresolved V gene and the rest for unknown reasons. The sample data list about 120,000 clones, and roughly 84% of these were observed just once. The ten largest clones represent around 2% of the sample. The sample comprised blood. These receptors were collected from a man aged 18 to 30 in good health.

V and J are TRBV14 and TRBJ2-7, with D unclear. Germline CDR1 and CDR2: SGHDN and FVKESK. CDR3 length equals 13 residues. Between the trimmed V and J ends, which lost 4 bases and 7 bases, there was a span of 14 bases. The CDR3 DNA reads as TGTGCCAGCAGCCCGTCCGGATGGTCGGAGCAGTACTTC. It encodes CASSPSGWSEQYF.

The V and J genes are TRBV27 and TRBJ1-2; weak D call: TRBD1 (5 bases). This CDR3 comprises 16 residues. Germline lookup yields CDR1 MNHEY and CDR2 SMNVEV (reference sequence). V lost 4 bases and J lost 2, with 17 bases in between. The CDR3 DNA follows: TGTGCCAGCAGTTCCACATGGACATACCAGAACTATGGCTACACCTTC. Translation: CASSSTWTYQNYGYTF.

Here the CDR3 reads CASKGEERRYTF. The CDR3, as DNA: TGTGCCAGCAAAGGGGAGGAGAGGCGCTACACCTTC. This chain links TRBV12-3 or TRBV12-4 with TRBJ1-2; perhaps TRBD1 as D (5 bases). There are 12 residues in the CDR3. Between the trimmed V and J ends, which lost 7 bases and 9 bases, there was a span of 15 bases.

The chain employs TRBV19 and TRBJ1-6; the D gene is possibly TRBD1 (6 bases). This CDR3 is built from 16 residues. CDR1 is LNHDA and CDR2 is SQIVND in the germline V gene (reference sequence). V was trimmed by 6 bases and J by 0 bases, leaving 12 bases between them. The CDR3 coding sequence is TGTGCCAGTAGACAAGACAGGAGCTCCTATAATTCACCCCTCCACTTT. Residues: CASRQDRSSYNSPLHF.

V gene TRBV11-3 combines with J gene TRBJ2-5; D uncertain. This CDR3 has 12 amino acids. Trimming pared 6 bases from V and 5 bases from J, leaving 10 bases between. Germline V gene sequence: CDR1 SGHNT, CDR2 YENEEA. The DNA of the CDR3 is TGTGCCAGCAGTCATGGTCAGGAGACCCAGTACTTC. This encodes CASSHGQETQYF.

This clone was observed a single time. J is TRBJ2-6 and V is TRBV5-1; TRBD1 is a possible D gene (6 bases). The CDR3 is made up of 17 amino acids. Germline CDR1 SGHRS, CDR2 YFSETQ. The V gene lost 4 bases and the J gene lost 4 bases, with 18 bases spanning the gap. CDR3 coding DNA: TGCGCCAGCAGCCCCCGGGACACGCTTTCAGGGGCCAACGTCCTGACTTTC. The encoded protein is CASSPRDTLSGANVLTF.

The chain employs TRBV11-3 and TRBJ2-1, with TRBD2 matching 8 bases. Germline V lookup: CDR1 SGHNT, CDR2 YENEEA. The CDR3 covers 16 residues. Trimming took 6 bases from V and 0 from J; bases not matched to a gene: 7. The CDR3 is CASSPTSGSSYNEQFF. DNA for the CDR3: TGTGCCAGCAGTCCTACTAGCGGCAGCTCCTACAATGAGCAGTTCTTC.

This chain connects TRBV28 to TRBJ2-1, with D perhaps matching TRBD1 (6 bases). The germline V gene has CDR1 MDHEN and CDR2 SYDVKM. CDR3 length equals 14 residues. Trimming pared 6 bases from V and 4 bases from J, leaving 13 bases between. The CDR3 sequence: CASSLIGTYNEQFF. DNA for the CDR3: TGTGCCAGCAGCTTGATAGGGACATACAATGAGCAGTTCTTC.

This clone was seen ten or more times. This CDR3 is CAISESWGDHNEKLFF. DNA of the CDR3: TGTGCCATCAGTGAGTCGTGGGGGGACCATAATGAAAAACTGTTTTTT. This sequence joins TRBV10-3 and TRBJ1-4; D may be TRBD1 (5 bases). The CDR3 has 16 amino acids. Germline V CDR1 and CDR2: ENHRY, SYGVKD. V was clipped by 0 bases and J by 4 bases, with 12 bases between them.

The V gene is TRBV11-1, the J gene TRBJ2-2, with unresolved D. Germline V CDR1 and CDR2: SGHAT, FQDESV (reference sequence). Trimming pared 3 bases from V and 6 bases from J, leaving 14 bases between. CDR3 length: 15 residues. The DNA of the CDR3 is TGTGCCAGCAGCTTTAGAGAGTGGCAACCCGGGGAGCTGTTTTTT. This sequence encodes CASSFREWQPGELFF.

The rearrangement joins TRBV7-9 to TRBJ2-1, with 7 bases fitting TRBD1. V lost 6 bases to trimming and J lost 6 bases; unmatched junction nucleotides: 11. CDR3 length equals 15 residues. The V gene's germline CDR1 is SEHNR and CDR2 FQNEAQ (reference sequence). The chain's CDR3 is CASSPGKGAFNEQFF. In DNA form, the CDR3 reads TGTGCCAGCAGTCCCGGTAAGGGGGCTTTCAATGAGCAGTTCTTC.

The V call is TRBV2, the J call TRBJ1-1; no firm D call. V was cut by 3 bases and J by 0 bases, with 8 bases left in between. The CDR3 covers 14 residues. Germline V gene sequence: CDR1 SNHLY, CDR2 FYNNEI. Written as DNA, the CDR3 is TGTGCCAGCAGTGAGCCCAGGTTGAACACTGAAGCTTTCTTT. Amino acid sequence: CASSEPRLNTEAFF.

The chain is built from TRBV27 and TRBJ1-5; D uncertain. The germline CDR1 and CDR2 sequences are MNHEY and SMNVEV (reference sequence). V lost 6 bases and J lost 4, with 10 bases in between. The CDR3 is made up of 13 amino acids. In DNA form, the CDR3 reads TGTGCCAGCAGGTATACCTGGAATCAGCCCCAGCATTTT. It codes for CASRYTWNQPQHF.

By share, this clone ranks as medium-sized. This chain uses TRBV5-6 with TRBJ1-2; a weak D match, TRBD1 (6 bases). Between the trimmed V and J ends, which lost 3 bases and 4 bases, there was a span of 7 bases. CDR1 SGHDT and CDR2 YYEEEE come from the germline V gene. The CDR3 sequence is 12 residues long. CDR3 nucleotides: TGTGCCAGCAGCTCGGACAGCTATGGCTACACCTTC. It is translated as CASSSDSYGYTF.

V gene TRBV6-2 or TRBV6-3 combines with J gene TRBJ1-1, with 9 positions matching TRBD1. Trimming at V came to 6 bases and at J to 4 bases, leaving 12 bases not matched to a gene. Germline-derived CDR1 and CDR2 are MNHEY and SVGEGT. The CDR3 runs 16 residues. DNA of the CDR3: TGTGCCAGCAGCTTGTTGGGACAGGGATCTTCCACTGAAGCTTTCTTT. This translates into CASSLLGQGSSTEAFF.

The chain uses TRBV5-1 and TRBJ2-1; 16 positions match TRBD2. Unmatched junction bases numbered 2, after V lost 3 bases and J lost 2 bases. This CDR3 region has 17 residues. Germline CDR1 and CDR2: SGHRS and YFSETQ. The CDR3 here is CASSWGLAGGPYNEQFF. The CDR3 region has the DNA TGCGCCAGCAGCTGGGGACTAGCGGGAGGGCCCTACAATGAGCAGTTCTTC.

This clone was picked up one time. The V and J genes are TRBV6-5 and TRBJ2-3, with TRBD1 identical over 8 bases. The length of the CDR3 is 14 residues. CDR1 and CDR2 (germline): MNHEY, SVGAGI. V lost 4 bases, J lost 6 bases, and 6 bases stayed unmatched. CDR3 residues: CASSFRTGTDTQYF. In DNA form, the CDR3 reads TGTGCCAGCAGTTTCCGGACAGGGACGGATACGCAGTATTTT.

V gene TRBV6-5 combines with J gene TRBJ1-2; 9 nucleotides match TRBD1. V gave up 0 bases and J gave up 9 bases; unmatched junction bases: 2. This CDR3 spans 13 amino acids. Germline lookup yields CDR1 MNHEY and CDR2 SVGAGI. The CDR3 loop reads CASSYSTGGRYTF. The CDR3 DNA is TGTGCCAGCAGTTACTCGACAGGGGGGCGCTACACCTTC.

The chain uses TRBV30 and TRBJ1-3; tentative D call: TRBD1 (5 bases). Looked up from germline, CDR1 is GTSNPN and CDR2 is SVGIG (reference sequence). CDR3 size: 17 residues. The V gene lost 1 base and the J gene lost 0 bases, with 16 bases spanning the gap. The CDR3 bases are TGTGCCTGGAGTGGCTTACGGGACGTACGCTCTGGAAACACCATATATTTT. This translates into CAWSGLRDVRSGNTIYF.

Points on this clone: A read error is possible here, since a much larger clone lies one base away. J is TRBJ2-7 and V is TRBV27; 7 bases are shared with TRBD1. The J segment lost 9 bases and the V segment lost 5 bases, leaving 16 bases of the junction unmatched. The germline gives CDR1 MNHEY, CDR2 SMNVEV (reference sequence). The CDR3 has 15 residues. In DNA form, the CDR3 reads TGTGCCAGCAGTCCGTTTGCTTCGACAGGGAACGGGCAGTACTTC. Translation: CASSPFASTGNGQYF.

The chain links TRBV5-1 to TRBJ1-2; D is ambiguous. Looked up from germline, CDR1 is SGHRS and CDR2 is YFSETQ. V was shortened by 0 bases and J by 4 bases, with 13 bases between the two germline ends. CDR3 length: 15 amino acids. Here the CDR3 DNA reads TGCGCCAGCAGCTTGGCCGGGAGCGACTTCTATGGCTACACCTTC. It specifies CASSLAGSDFYGYTF.

This chain links TRBV6-2 or TRBV6-3 with TRBJ2-7; D unresolved. Germline CDR1 and CDR2: MNHEY and SVGEGT. This CDR3 comprises 14 residues. V was trimmed by 4 bases and J by 5 bases, leaving 15 bases between them. CDR3 coding DNA: TGTGCCAGCAGTTGGCCAGAGTCCGGCGACGAGCAGTACTTC. Amino acid sequence: CASSWPESGDEQYF.

V gene TRBV30 combines with J gene TRBJ1-1, with 7 bases fitting TRBD1. The CDR3 is made up of 17 amino acids. The germline V gene has CDR1 GTSNPN and CDR2 SVGIG (reference sequence). The V gene end was trimmed by 4 bases and the J gene end by 9 bases; junction bases not matched to a gene: 23. In nucleotides, the CDR3 is TGTGCCTGGACAGGAGGTACAGGGAGGGTCAGGGGGGTACAAGCTTTCTTT. Translating gives CAWTGGTGRVRGVQAFF.

The chain employs TRBV5-1 and TRBJ2-3; D perhaps matches TRBD1 (5 bases). Per germline, CDR1 SGHRS and CDR2 YFSETQ. V was cut by 0 bases and J by 0 bases, with 14 bases left in between. The CDR3 has 17 residues. In DNA form, the CDR3 reads TGCGCCAGCAGCTTGGTAGCAGGGCTTCCTAGCACAGATACGCAGTATTTT. The encoded protein is CASSLVAGLPSTDTQYF.

The rearrangement joins TRBV6-2 or TRBV6-3 to TRBJ2-1, with 8 positions matching TRBD1. With 5 bases clipped from V and 0 bases from J, the junction kept 3 bases outside the gene matches. The CDR3 loop spans 15 amino acids. CDR1 is MNHEY and CDR2 is SVGEGT in the germline V gene. CDR3 residues: CASSSTGGSYNEQFF. Written as DNA, the CDR3 is TGTGCCAGCAGTAGCACAGGGGGCTCCTACAATGAGCAGTTCTTC.

The CDR3 loop is CASRGQGFGANVLTF. The CDR3 coding sequence is TGTGCCAGCAGAGGACAGGGGTTCGGGGCCAACGTCCTGACTTTC. The chain couples TRBV6-5 to TRBJ2-6; 9 nucleotides match TRBD1. V lost 6 bases and J lost 4; bases outside the gene matches: 4. The CDR3 consists of 15 residues. Germline CDR1 reads MNHEY; CDR2 reads SVGAGI.

V and J are TRBV6-5 and TRBJ1-1; D gene ambiguous. CDR1 MNHEY and CDR2 SVGAGI come from the germline V gene. This CDR3 has 15 residues. V gave up 6 bases and J gave up 4 bases, with 18 bases separating them. CDR3: CASRATGIWGTEAFF. The CDR3 nucleotides are TGTGCCAGCAGAGCAACCGGGATTTGGGGCACTGAAGCTTTCTTT.

A single count supports this clone. The rearrangement uses TRBV6-5 and TRBJ2-1, with a possible D match to TRBD1 (6 bases). V lost 10 bases to trimming and J lost 6 bases, with 19 bases between them. Germline loops: CDR1 MNHEY, CDR2 SVGAGI. The CDR3 is 14 amino acids. CDR3 protein: CATYTGSVGNEQFF. The CDR3 nucleotides read TGTGCCACTTACACAGGGTCGGTTGGCAATGAGCAGTTCTTC.